The clone carrying this TCR beta chain was counted once. Its matching antigen is unknown. Within the sample, other DNA sequences also encode this same CDR3. The germline V and J ends were trimmed by 1 base and 0 bases, with 11 bases remaining between them. Germline values: CDR1 KGHSH, CDR2 LQKENI. The CDR3 has 16 amino acids. Sequenced by immunoSEQ multiplex PCR; TCRdb stores in-frame clones only, minus some. This repertoire shows 150,000 or so clones, approximately 93% found once; its top ten account for less than 1.5%. The sample comes from a study of T cell responses to AZD1222 COVID-19 vaccine. Study results and limitations: Dominant at 160-218 and 743-854, vaccine-associated CD4 TCRs also spanned spike. Most donors were white British and more were female, and clonal diversity was possibly underestimated. Variant regions that are unmutated are reportedly the target of nearly half of spike-specific TCRs.

The V gene is TRBV18, the J gene TRBJ2-3, with D possibly being TRBD2 (6 bases). Specimen: peripheral blood, collected 28 days after the second AZD1222 dose. The clonotype comes from an adult who received the AZD1222 COVID-19 vaccine. The CDR3 sequence is CASSPLPGTSTDTQYF. The CDR3 DNA reads as TGTGCCAGCTCACCACTGCCAGGGACTAGCACAGATACGCAGTATTTT.